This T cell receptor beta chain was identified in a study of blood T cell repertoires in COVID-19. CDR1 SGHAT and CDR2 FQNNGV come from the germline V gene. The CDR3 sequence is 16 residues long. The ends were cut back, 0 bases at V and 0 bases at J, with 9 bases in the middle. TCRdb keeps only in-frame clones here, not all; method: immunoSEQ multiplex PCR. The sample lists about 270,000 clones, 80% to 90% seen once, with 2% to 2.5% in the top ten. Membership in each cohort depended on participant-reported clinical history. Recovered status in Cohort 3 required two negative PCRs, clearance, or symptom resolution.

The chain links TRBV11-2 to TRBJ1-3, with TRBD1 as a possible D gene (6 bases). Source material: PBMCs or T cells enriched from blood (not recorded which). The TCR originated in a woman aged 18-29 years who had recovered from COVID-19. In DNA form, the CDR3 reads TGTGCCAGCAGCTTAGACAGGGGCCTCTCTGGAAACACCATATATTTT. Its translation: CASSLDRGLSGNTIYF. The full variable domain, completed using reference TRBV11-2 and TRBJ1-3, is EAGVAQSPRYKIIEKRQSVAFWCNPISGHATLYWYQQILGQGPKLLIQFQNNGVVDDSQLPKDRFSAERLKGVDSTLKIQPAKLEDSAVYLCASSLDRGLSGNTIYFGEGSWLTVV.